This TCR beta chain was sequenced for a study of blood T cell repertoires in COVID-19. Overall study: Sources were T cells, B-cell-depleted T cells, or PBMCs; the material itself was cDNA or gDNA.

This clone came up a few times. The J segment lost 3 bases and the V segment lost 7 bases, leaving 5 bases of the junction unmatched. Looked up from germline, CDR1 is MGHRA and CDR2 is YSYEKL. This CDR3 has 14 residues. In the original analysis: It was from reference gene primer amplification that nucleated cell counts were estimated. Clones were sequenced by immunoSEQ multiplex PCR, and TCRdb holds only the in-frame ones, with some missing. V and J calls plus clone size are reproduced from that table; the DNA served to infer D and trimming. This sample has roughly 39,000 clones, with 70% to 90% found just once.

The chain links TRBV4-1 to TRBJ2-1, with TRBD2 identical over 8 bases. This clonotype was obtained from a man in his fifties or sixties in a cohort sampled during active COVID-19. The sequenced sample was peripheral blood. The CDR3 nucleotides are TGCGCCAGCAAGATACGGGGGGGCTACAATGAGCAGTTCTTC. Translating gives CASKIRGGYNEQFF.